The subject of this entry is one TCR beta chain. TCRdb keeps only in-frame clones here, not all; method: immunoSEQ multiplex PCR. This sample yields some 70,000 clones, of which 90% are seen a single time; 1.5% belongs to the top ten. These data are taken from a study of T cell changes during pregnancy in multiple sclerosis. Trimming removed 3 bases from V and 0 bases from J; junction bases left unmatched: 10. The CDR3 consists of 17 residues. The germline CDR1 and CDR2 sequences are SGHTA and FQGNSA. This chain joins TRBV7-2 and TRBJ2-7, with 8 bases lining up with TRBD1. The starting material was peripheral blood, obtained in the third trimester of pregnancy. The clonotype originates from a female donor with multiple sclerosis, enrolled in a pregnancy study. The CDR3 protein is CASSFGQGAPSSYEQYF. CDR3 nucleotide sequence: TGTGCCAGCAGCTTTGGCCAGGGGGCCCCGAGCTCCTACGAGCAGTACTTC.